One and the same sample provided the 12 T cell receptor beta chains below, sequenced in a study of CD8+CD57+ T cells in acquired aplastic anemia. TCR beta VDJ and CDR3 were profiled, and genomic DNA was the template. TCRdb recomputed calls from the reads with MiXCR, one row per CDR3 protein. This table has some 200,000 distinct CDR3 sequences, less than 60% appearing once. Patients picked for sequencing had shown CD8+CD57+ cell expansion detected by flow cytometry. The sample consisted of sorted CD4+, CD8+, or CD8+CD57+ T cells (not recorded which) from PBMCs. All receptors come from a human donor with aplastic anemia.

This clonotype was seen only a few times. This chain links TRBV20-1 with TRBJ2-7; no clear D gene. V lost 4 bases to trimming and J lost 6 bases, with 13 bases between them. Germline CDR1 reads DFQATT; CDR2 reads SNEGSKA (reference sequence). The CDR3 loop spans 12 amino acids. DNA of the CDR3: TGCAGTGCTAAAAAAGGCCCAGGCGAGCAGTACTTC. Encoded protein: CSAKKGPGEQYF.

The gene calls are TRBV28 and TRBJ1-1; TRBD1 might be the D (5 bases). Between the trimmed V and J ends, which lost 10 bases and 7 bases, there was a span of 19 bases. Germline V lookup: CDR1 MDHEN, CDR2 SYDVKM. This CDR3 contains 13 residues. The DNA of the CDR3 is TGTGCCACCTACGGGCAGGGCGGGAGTGAAGCTTTCTTT. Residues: CATYGQGGSEAFF.

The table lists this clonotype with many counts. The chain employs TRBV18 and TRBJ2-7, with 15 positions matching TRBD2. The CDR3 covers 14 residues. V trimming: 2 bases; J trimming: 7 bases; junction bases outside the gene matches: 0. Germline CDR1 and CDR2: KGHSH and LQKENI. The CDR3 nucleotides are TGTGCCAGCTCACCAGGGACTAGCGGGAGGGAGCAGTACTTC. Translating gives CASSPGTSGREQYF.

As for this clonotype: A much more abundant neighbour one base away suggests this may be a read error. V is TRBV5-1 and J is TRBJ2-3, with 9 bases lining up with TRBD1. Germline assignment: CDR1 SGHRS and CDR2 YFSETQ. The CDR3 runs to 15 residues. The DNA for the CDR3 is TGCGCCAGCAGCCGGGGACAGGGAAGCGCAGATACGCACTATTTT. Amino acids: CASSRGQGSADTHYF.

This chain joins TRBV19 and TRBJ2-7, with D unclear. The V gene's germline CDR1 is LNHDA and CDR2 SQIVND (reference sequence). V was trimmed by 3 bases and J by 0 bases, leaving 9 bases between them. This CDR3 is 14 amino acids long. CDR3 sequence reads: CASSIFLGSYEQYF. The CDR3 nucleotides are TGTGCCAGTAGTATTTTCCTGGGCTCCTACGAGCAGTACTTC.

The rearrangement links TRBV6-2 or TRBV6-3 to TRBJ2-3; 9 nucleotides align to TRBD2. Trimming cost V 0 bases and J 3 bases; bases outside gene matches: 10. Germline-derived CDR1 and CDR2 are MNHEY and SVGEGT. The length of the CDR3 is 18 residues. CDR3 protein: CASSYSNVAGGPTDTQYF. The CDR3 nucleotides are TGTGCCAGCAGTTACTCGAACGTTGCGGGAGGGCCGACAGATACGCAGTATTTT.

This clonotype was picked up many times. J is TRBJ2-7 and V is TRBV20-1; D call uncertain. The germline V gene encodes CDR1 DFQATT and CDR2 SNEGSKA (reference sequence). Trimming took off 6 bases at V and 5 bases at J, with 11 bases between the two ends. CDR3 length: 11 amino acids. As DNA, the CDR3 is TGCAGTGCAGGTATCGGTGACGAGCAGTACTTC. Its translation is CSAGIGDEQYF.

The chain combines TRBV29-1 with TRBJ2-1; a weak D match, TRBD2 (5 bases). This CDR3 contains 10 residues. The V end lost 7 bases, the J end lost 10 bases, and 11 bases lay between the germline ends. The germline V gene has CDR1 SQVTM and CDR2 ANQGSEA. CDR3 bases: TGCAGCGGGAGGTGGCAGGAGCAGTTCTTC. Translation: CSGRWQEQFF.

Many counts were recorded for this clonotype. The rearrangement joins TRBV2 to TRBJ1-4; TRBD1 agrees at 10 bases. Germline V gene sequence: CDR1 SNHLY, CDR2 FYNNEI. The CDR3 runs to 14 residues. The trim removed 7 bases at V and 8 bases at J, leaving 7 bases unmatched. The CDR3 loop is CASMPGQGREKLFF. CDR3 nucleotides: TGTGCCAGCATGCCGGGACAGGGGCGGGAAAAACTGTTTTTT.

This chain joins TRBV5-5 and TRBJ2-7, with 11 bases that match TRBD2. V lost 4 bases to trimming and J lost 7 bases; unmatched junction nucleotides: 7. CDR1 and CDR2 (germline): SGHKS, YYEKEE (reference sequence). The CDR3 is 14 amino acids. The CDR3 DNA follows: TGTGCCAGCAGCCTTTCTAGCGGGGGGAGGGAGCAGTACTTC. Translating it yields CASSLSSGGREQYF.

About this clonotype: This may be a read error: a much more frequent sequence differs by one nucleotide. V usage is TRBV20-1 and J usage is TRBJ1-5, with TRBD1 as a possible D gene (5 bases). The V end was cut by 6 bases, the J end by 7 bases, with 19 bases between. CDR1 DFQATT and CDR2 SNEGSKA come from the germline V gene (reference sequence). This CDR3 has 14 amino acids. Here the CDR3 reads CSAPPGGTGQPQHF. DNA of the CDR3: TGCAGTGCCCCTCCGGGAGGGACTGGCCAGCCCCAGCATTTT.

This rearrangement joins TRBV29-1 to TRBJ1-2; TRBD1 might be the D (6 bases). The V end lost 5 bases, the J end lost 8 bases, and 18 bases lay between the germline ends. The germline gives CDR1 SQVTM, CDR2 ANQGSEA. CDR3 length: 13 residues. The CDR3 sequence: CSVLDSANEGYTF. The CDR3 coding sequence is TGCAGCGTTCTGGACAGCGCGAACGAAGGCTACACCTTC.